A single sample is the source of the 32 T cell receptor beta chains below, sequenced in a study of tumor-infiltrating lymphocytes in localized non-small cell lung cancer (dated by TCRdb to about 2021). Library construction relied on the immunoSEQ multiplex PCR assay. TCRdb took over this immuneACCESS table, retaining in-frame rearrangements with V and J assigned. Such tables are incomplete; in checked studies, under half of the missing clones stem from an unresolved V gene, and the remainder is unexplained. Within this sample are 11,000 to 15,000 clones, with roughly 82% of them counted one time only. The ten largest clones represent roughly a fifth of the sample. Source material: lung tumor tissue. All receptors come from a human donor with non-small cell lung cancer.

The chain uses TRBV30 and TRBJ2-5; TRBD1 matches 8 bases. The CDR3 runs to 13 residues. Germline CDR1 reads GTSNPN; CDR2 reads SVGIG (reference sequence). V lost 2 bases and J lost 2; bases outside the gene matches: 1. The CDR3 here is CAWSRDRQETQYF. As DNA, the CDR3 is TGTGCCTGGAGTAGGGACAGGCAAGAGACCCAGTACTTC.

This sequence joins TRBV15 and TRBJ2-1, with 7 nucleotides matching TRBD1. The V segment lost 3 bases and the J segment 7 bases; nucleotides outside the gene matches: 6. The CDR3 spans 14 residues. Germline assignment: CDR1 LNHNV and CDR2 YYDKDF (reference sequence). CDR3 in amino acids: CATSRLRTGNEQFF. The CDR3 bases are TGTGCCACCAGCAGGCTTCGGACAGGAAATGAGCAGTTCTTC.

The CDR3 DNA reads TGTGCCAGCAGCGTCGACTGGCAAGAGACCCAGTACTTC. Translating gives CASSVDWQETQYF. V and J are TRBV9 and TRBJ2-5; D ambiguous. The CDR3 runs to 13 residues. The V end lost 2 bases, the J end lost 2 bases, and 7 bases lay between the germline ends. From germline, CDR1 is SGDLS and CDR2 YYNGEE. The whole variable domain, remainder taken from reference TRBV9 and TRBJ2-5, is DSGVTQTPKHLITATGQRVTLRCSPRSGDLSVYWYQQSLDQGLQFLIQYYNGEERAKGNILERFSAQQFPDLHSELNLSSLELGDSALYFCASSVDWQETQYFGPGTRLLVL.

This sequence joins TRBV19 and TRBJ2-5; D remains unclear. Trimming pared 3 bases from V and 5 bases from J, leaving 16 bases between. Germline V gene sequence: CDR1 LNHDA, CDR2 SQIVND (reference sequence). CDR3 length: 15 amino acids. In nucleotides, the CDR3 is TGTGCCAGTAGTATGCTAGTGGATGGTGGTGAGACCCAGTACTTC. Encoded protein: CASSMLVDGGETQYF.

The chain links TRBV4-2 to TRBJ1-4; D gene unclear. This CDR3 is 16 amino acids long. V dropped 1 base and J dropped 0 bases, with 9 bases sitting between them. Per the germline V gene, CDR1 is LGHNA and CDR2 is YNFKEQ. CDR3: CASSQALPATNEKLFF. In DNA, the CDR3 is TGTGCCAGCAGCCAAGCACTTCCAGCAACTAATGAAAAACTGTTTTTT.

The chain recombines TRBV5-4 with TRBJ2-5; D unclear. In germline, CDR1 is SGHNT, CDR2 YYREEE (reference sequence). This CDR3 is 14 amino acids long. The ends were cut back, 3 bases at V and 7 bases at J, with 16 bases in the middle. The CDR3, as DNA: TGTGCCAGCAGCTCGACCAAGGATTCGGGGACCCAGTACTTC. Protein sequence: CASSSTKDSGTQYF.

This rearrangement joins TRBV28 to TRBJ2-7; D perhaps matches TRBD2 (5 bases). Trimming removed 2 bases from V and 4 bases from J, with 12 bases in between. The CDR3 is 14 residues long. Germline CDR1 reads MDHEN; CDR2 reads SYDVKM. This CDR3 is CASSLSGSGYEQYF. CDR3 DNA: TGTGCCAGCAGTTTAAGTGGGAGTGGGTACGAGCAGTACTTC.

The chain has TRBV28 and TRBJ1-1; D remains unclear. V gave up 2 bases and J gave up 1 base, with 8 bases separating them. CDR3 length equals 14 residues. Germline values: CDR1 MDHEN, CDR2 SYDVKM. In nucleotides, the CDR3 is TGTGCCAGCAGTTTACGACGGAAGAACACTGAAGCTTTCTTT. It yields the protein CASSLRRKNTEAFF.

The chain links TRBV6-5 to TRBJ2-3, with a tentative D call TRBD1 (6 bases). The CDR3 extends over 14 amino acids. Germline CDR1 MNHEY, CDR2 SVGAGI. V dropped 9 bases and J dropped 0 bases, with 13 bases sitting between them. CDR3 coding DNA: TGTGCCAGTGGCAGAGGGGGAAGCACAGATACGCAGTATTTT. This encodes CASGRGGSTDTQYF.

This clone has just one count. The rearrangement uses TRBV7-2 and TRBJ2-5; D not certain. The CDR3 spans 14 residues. Germline V gives CDR1 SGHTA, CDR2 FQGNSA. The ends were cut back, 8 bases at V and 5 bases at J, with 18 bases in the middle. This CDR3 reads CASGQLKGQETQYF. The CDR3 bases are TGTGCCAGCGGCCAGTTAAAAGGGCAGGAGACCCAGTACTTC. The whole variable domain, remainder taken from reference TRBV7-2 and TRBJ2-5, is GAGVSQSPSNKVTEKGKDVELRCDPISGHTALYWYRQSLGQGLEFLIYFQGNSAPDKSGLPSDRFSAERTGGSVSTLTIQRTQQEDSAVYLCASGQLKGQETQYFGPGTRLLVL.

J is TRBJ2-7 and V is TRBV28; D is perhaps TRBD1 (6 bases). Germline V lookup: CDR1 MDHEN, CDR2 SYDVKM. The V gene lost 7 bases and the J gene lost 2 bases, with 18 bases spanning the gap. The CDR3 consists of 15 residues. The CDR3 coding sequence is TGTGCCAGCACCCCCCAGGCAGGGGTTCCCTACGAGCAGTACTTC. It encodes CASTPQAGVPYEQYF.

V is TRBV30 and J is TRBJ1-5, with TRBD1 as a possible D gene (5 bases). Germline V gene sequence: CDR1 GTSNPN, CDR2 SVGIG (reference sequence). This CDR3 spans 14 amino acids. The V and J ends lost 3 bases and 10 bases respectively, with 19 bases between them. In DNA, the CDR3 is TGTGCCTGGAGCTTCGGGGACGCAGGTTATCCCCAGCATTTT. Encoded protein: CAWSFGDAGYPQHF.

The chain joins TRBV30 to TRBJ2-3, with D perhaps matching TRBD2 (5 bases). This CDR3 spans 13 amino acids. V shed 5 bases and J shed 2 bases, with 11 bases lying between them. Germline V gene lookup returns CDR1 GTSNPN and CDR2 SVGIG (reference sequence). The CDR3 DNA reads TGTGCCTGGGGAAGCGGATTCACAGATACGCAGTATTTT. Protein product: CAWGSGFTDTQYF.

This CDR3 reads CASSQDIGSPFPTEAFF. The DNA of the CDR3 is TGTGCCAGCAGCCAAGATATCGGGTCTCCATTTCCGACTGAAGCTTTCTTT. The chain uses TRBV14 and TRBJ1-1; D remains unclear. Germline CDR1 SGHDN, CDR2 FVKESK. The CDR3 is 17 residues long. The ends were cut back, 0 bases at V and 5 bases at J, with 19 bases in the middle.

The chain joins TRBV28 to TRBJ1-2, with D unclear. The CDR3 consists of 11 residues. V lost 6 bases to trimming and J lost 8 bases, with 10 bases between them. Germline loops: CDR1 MDHEN, CDR2 SYDVKM. The CDR3 region has the DNA TGTGCCAGCAGACCGGAAAGGGGCTACACCTTC. Residues: CASRPERGYTF.

This chain links TRBV28 with TRBJ1-2; D is possibly TRBD1 (6 bases). V lost 6 bases and J lost 9, with 20 bases in between. Germline assignment: CDR1 MDHEN and CDR2 SYDVKM. The CDR3 has 14 amino acids. The CDR3 region has the DNA TGTGCCAGCAGAAGGGCTGCTGGGCAGGGGAGCTACACCTTC. Encoded protein: CASRRAAGQGSYTF.

CDR3: CASSQPLAGGLGANVLTF. CDR3 DNA: TGCGCCAGCAGCCAACCCCTAGCGGGGGGGCTTGGGGCCAACGTCCTGACTTTC. V is TRBV4-1 and J is TRBJ2-6, with 12 bases aligning to TRBD2. With 2 bases clipped from V and 3 bases from J, the junction kept 5 bases outside the gene matches. The CDR3 loop spans 18 amino acids. Per germline, CDR1 MGHRA and CDR2 YSYEKL.

This chain uses TRBV27 with TRBJ2-5, with 10 bases lining up with TRBD1. The CDR3 contains 14 residues. V shed 7 bases, J shed 3 bases, and the junction held 5 bases outside the gene matches. Germline loops: CDR1 MNHEY, CDR2 SMNVEV (reference sequence). This CDR3 reads CASNSGTGEETQYF. CDR3 sequence (DNA): TGTGCCAGCAATTCCGGGACAGGGGAAGAGACCCAGTACTTC.

The rearrangement links TRBV5-1 to TRBJ1-1; D call uncertain. CDR3 length: 13 amino acids. In germline, CDR1 is SGHRS, CDR2 YFSETQ. With 5 bases removed from V and 2 bases from J, the gap between germline ends came to 10 bases. The CDR3 region is CASSRQINTEAFF. In nucleotides, the CDR3 is TGCGCCAGCAGTCGTCAGATCAACACTGAAGCTTTCTTT.

V usage is TRBV7-3 and J usage is TRBJ2-2; D is possibly TRBD2 (6 bases). Trimming removed 6 bases at V and 4 bases at J, with 12 bases between. CDR1 and CDR2 from the germline V gene are SGHTA and FQGTGA. This CDR3 contains 14 residues. CDR3 DNA: TGTGCCAGCAGGTCGGGGGTAGGCACCGGGGAGCTGTTTTTT. It yields the protein CASRSGVGTGELFF.

This CDR3 reads CASSFGGGAYEQYF. The CDR3, as DNA: TGTGCCAGCAGCTTCGGAGGGGGGGCCTACGAGCAGTACTTC. The chain employs TRBV5-6 and TRBJ2-7; possibly TRBD2 for D (7 bases). V lost 2 bases and J lost 2, with 11 bases in between. The germline CDR1 and CDR2 sequences are SGHDT and YYEEEE. The CDR3 has 14 residues.

This clone was picked up one time. The chain joins TRBV9 to TRBJ1-3; D is possibly TRBD1 (5 bases). Germline-derived CDR1 and CDR2 are SGDLS and YYNGEE. The CDR3 length is 12 residues. Trimming took 5 bases from V and 4 from J, leaving 7 bases between them. In DNA, the CDR3 is TGTGCCAGCAGGGGGGTAGGAAACACCATATATTTT. Its translation is CASRGVGNTIYF.

This clone came up a few times. The chain uses TRBV7-2 and TRBJ2-2, with 11 positions matching TRBD2. Germline lookup yields CDR1 SGHTA and CDR2 FQGNSA. This CDR3 is 16 amino acids long. V lost 6 bases and J lost 8; bases outside the gene matches: 11. The DNA of the CDR3 is TGTGCCAGCAGGGATTTTAGCGGGAGGGCCGAGGGGGAGCTGTTTTTT. Protein sequence: CASRDFSGRAEGELFF.

The chain combines TRBV5-1 with TRBJ2-1; unclear D gene. The V gene's germline CDR1 is SGHRS and CDR2 YFSETQ. The CDR3 runs 13 residues. The V gene lost 6 bases and the J gene lost 0 bases, with 7 bases spanning the gap. DNA of the CDR3: TGCGCCAGCAAACCGAGCTCCTACAATGAGCAGTTCTTC. It encodes CASKPSSYNEQFF.

The rearrangement joins TRBV28 to TRBJ1-1; D remains ambiguous. The germline V and J ends were trimmed by 2 bases and 3 bases, with 10 bases remaining between them. The germline V gene has CDR1 MDHEN and CDR2 SYDVKM. CDR3 length equals 14 residues. CDR3 residues: CASSLRQRHTEAFF. The CDR3 nucleotides read TGTGCCAGCAGTTTACGTCAGAGGCACACTGAAGCTTTCTTT.

The chain carries TRBV10-1 and TRBJ2-7; possible D gene TRBD2, 5 bases. Germline CDR1 and CDR2: WNHNN and SYGVQD (reference sequence). The CDR3 is 13 amino acids. Trimming took off 2 bases at V and 2 bases at J, with 7 bases between the two ends. The CDR3 DNA reads TGCGCCAGCAGTGAGGCGGGCGCCTACGAGCAGTACTTC. This translates into CASSEAGAYEQYF.

A few counts support this clone. This chain uses TRBV27 with TRBJ2-5; the D call may be TRBD1 or TRBD2 (5 bases each). This CDR3 is built from 14 residues. Germline CDR1 is MNHEY and CDR2 is SMNVEV (reference sequence). The V end lost 2 bases, the J end lost 5 bases, and 12 bases lay between the germline ends. The CDR3 loop is CASSLGGRWETQYF. In DNA, the CDR3 is TGTGCCAGCAGTTTAGGGGGACGGTGGGAGACCCAGTACTTC.

J is TRBJ2-5 and V is TRBV2, with D possibly matching TRBD1 (5 bases). Germline V gives CDR1 SNHLY, CDR2 FYNNEI. V shed 6 bases and J shed 4 bases, with 12 bases lying between them. The CDR3 covers 13 residues. This chain's CDR3 is CASRGEEGETQYF. The DNA of the CDR3 is TGTGCCAGCAGAGGGGAAGAAGGAGAGACCCAGTACTTC. The whole variable domain, remainder taken from reference TRBV2 and TRBJ2-5, is EPEVTQTPSHQVTQMGQEVILRCVPISNHLYFYWYRQILGQKVEFLVSFYNNEISEKSEIFDDQFSVERPDGSNFTLKIRSTKLEDSAMYFCASRGEEGETQYFGPGTRLLVL.

The chain combines TRBV7-9 with TRBJ2-1, with TRBD2 matching over 7 bases. V was pared by 3 bases and J by 9 bases, with 8 bases of the junction left unmatched. Germline CDR1 reads SEHNR; CDR2 reads FQNEAQ (reference sequence). This CDR3 is 14 amino acids long. The CDR3 spells CASSFRLAEGEQFF. The CDR3 DNA reads as TGTGCCAGCAGCTTCCGGCTAGCGGAGGGTGAGCAGTTCTTC. The whole variable domain, filled in from reference TRBV7-9 and TRBJ2-1, reads DTGVSQNPRHKITKRGQNVTFRCDPISEHNRLYWYRQTLGQGPEFLTYFQNEAQLEKSRLLSDRFSAERPKGSFSTLEIQRTEQGDSAMYLCASSFRLAEGEQFFGPGTRLTVL.

The chain recombines TRBV30 with TRBJ1-3; D is unclear. The V gene's germline CDR1 is GTSNPN and CDR2 SVGIG (reference sequence). The CDR3 totals 16 residues. Deletions cut 1 base from V and 0 bases from J, with 13 bases between. The CDR3 coding sequence is TGTGCCTGGAGTGGGCGTCCGGCATTCTCTGGAAACACCATATATTTT. Protein: CAWSGRPAFSGNTIYF. Using reference TRBV30 and TRBJ1-3 for the parts outside the CDR3, the full variable domain is SQTIHQWPATLVQPVGSPLSLECTVEGTSNPNLYWYRQAAGRGLQLLFYSVGIGQISSEVPQNLSASRPQDRQFILSSKKLLLSDSGFYLCAWSGRPAFSGNTIYFGEGSWLTVV.

The chain has TRBV19 and TRBJ2-1; 10 positions match TRBD2. Per the germline V gene, CDR1 is LNHDA and CDR2 is SQIVND (reference sequence). The CDR3 covers 16 residues. The trim removed 2 bases at V and 7 bases at J, leaving 8 bases unmatched. The CDR3 region has the DNA TGTGCCAGTAGTATAACCCCGGTAGCGGGGGGAAATGAGCAGTTCTTC. Its protein is CASSITPVAGGNEQFF.

The rearrangement links TRBV15 to TRBJ1-4; D unclear. V lost 0 bases, J lost 7 bases, and 6 bases lay in between. Germline V gives CDR1 LNHNV, CDR2 YYDKDF (reference sequence). There are 13 residues in the CDR3. The CDR3 here is CATSRDRGEKLFF. For the CDR3, the DNA is TGTGCCACCAGCAGAGATCGAGGTGAAAAACTGTTTTTT.